Listed below are T cell receptor beta chains from one sample, sequenced in a study of OX40 agonist ivuxolimab in advanced cancers. Method: immunoSEQ multiplex PCR; TCRdb's copy keeps in-frame clones and lacks some. The top ten clones hold over 0.5% of a sample with some 50,000 clones, 70% to 90% of them seen once. The sample here was CD4+ or CD8+ T cells sorted from blood, taken in a trial of the OX40 agonist ivuxolimab. The receptors were sampled from an adult with an advanced solid tumor such as melanoma, head and neck, liver or kidney cancer. The CDR3 runs from the conserved cysteine through the conserved F or W. The order of the fields is J gene, clone size, V gene, D gene, CDR3 length, CDR3 protein, CDR3 DNA. A D gene is named only where the DNA matches it firmly. Rows give clone size only sometimes, using once, few, many, or a class for an expanded clone.

J: TRBJ1-2; size: -; V: TRBV5-1; D: -; length: 14; CDR3: CASSLGGAAYGYTF; DNA: TGCGCCAGCAGCTTGGGTGGAGCTGCCTATGGCTACACCTTC
J: TRBJ2-5; size: -; V: TRBV5-1; D: TRBD2; length: 15; CDR3: CASSLASLAGETQYF; DNA: TGCGCCAGCAGCTTGGCCTCACTAGCGGGGGAGACCCAGTACTTC
J: TRBJ2-7; size: -; V: TRBV6-1; D: -; length: 15; CDR3: CASSTQGGGPYEQYF; DNA: TGTGCCAGCAGTACCCAGGGGGGGGGCCCGTACGAGCAGTACTTC
J: TRBJ2-1; size: -; V: TRBV29-1; D: TRBD2; length: 14; CDR3: CSVGSGSSYNEQFF; DNA: TGCAGCGTTGGAAGCGGGAGCTCCTACAATGAGCAGTTCTTC
J: TRBJ2-7; size: -; V: TRBV27; D: TRBD2; length: 15; CDR3: CASSLSAGVRYEQYF; DNA: TGTGCCAGCAGTTTATCGGCGGGAGTACGGTACGAGCAGTACTTC
J: TRBJ2-1; size: -; V: TRBV7-3; D: TRBD2; length: 14; CDR3: CASSLTAGVNEQFF; DNA: TGTGCCAGCAGCTTGACAGCGGGAGTAAATGAGCAGTTCTTC
J: TRBJ2-3; size: -; V: TRBV11-2; D: -; length: 11; CDR3: CASSLGYTQYF; DNA: TGTGCCAGCAGCTTAGGCTATACGCAGTATTTT
J: TRBJ2-7; size: -; V: TRBV21-1; D: -; length: 15; CDR3: CASSKGVAGVSEQYF; DNA: TGTGCCAGCAGCAAAGGGGTAGCGGGAGTTTCCGAGCAGTACTTC
J: TRBJ2-2; size: -; V: TRBV6-1; D: TRBD2; length: 17; CDR3: CASSEIPGPRGGGELFF; DNA: TGTGCCAGCAGTGAAATACCCGGACCCCGCGGGGGCGGGGAGCTGTTTTTT
J: TRBJ2-1; size: -; V: TRBV27; D: TRBD2; length: 17; CDR3: CASRRDLAGVGYNEQFF; DNA: TGTGCCAGCCGCCGGGATCTAGCGGGAGTTGGCTACAATGAGCAGTTCTTC
J: TRBJ2-7; size: -; V: TRBV11-2; D: -; length: 14; CDR3: CASSPPPLGREQYF; DNA: TGTGCCAGCAGCCCACCCCCGCTTGGCCGAGAGCAGTACTTC
J: TRBJ2-7; size: -; V: TRBV9; D: -; length: 14; CDR3: CASSVDLTGYEQYF; DNA: TGTGCCAGCAGCGTGGACTTGACAGGCTACGAGCAGTACTTC
J: TRBJ2-3; size: -; V: TRBV5-1; D: TRBD2; length: 15; CDR3: CASSLGSGRLDTQYF; DNA: TGCGCCAGCAGCTTGGGTAGCGGGAGATTAGATACGCAGTATTTT
J: TRBJ2-3; size: -; V: TRBV9; D: -; length: 17; CDR3: CASSVEGVGMIPDTQYF; DNA: TGTGCCAGCAGCGTAGAAGGGGTAGGGATGATCCCAGATACGCAGTATTTT
J: TRBJ2-7; size: -; V: TRBV27; D: -; length: 15; CDR3: CASSGLGGASYEQYF; DNA: TGTGCCAGCAGTGGCCTCGGGGGCGCGTCCTACGAGCAGTACTTC
J: TRBJ2-5; size: -; V: TRBV18; D: -; length: 14; CDR3: CASSPPQAQETQYF; DNA: TGTGCCAGCTCACCACCGCAAGCCCAAGAGACCCAGTACTTC
J: TRBJ2-2; size: -; V: TRBV7-3; D: TRBD2; length: 15; CDR3: CASSRSTSGSGELFF; DNA: TGTGCCAGCAGCCGGTCGACTAGCGGGTCCGGGGAGCTGTTTTTT
J: TRBJ1-5; size: once; V: TRBV19; D: -; length: 14; CDR3: CASSRAGRNQPQHF; DNA: TGTGCCAGTAGTCGGGCCGGACGTAATCAGCCCCAGCATTTT
J: TRBJ2-7; size: -; V: TRBV13; D: TRBD2; length: 14; CDR3: CASSLREASYEQYF; DNA: TGTGCCAGCAGCTTACGGGAGGCCTCCTACGAGCAGTACTTC
J: TRBJ2-3; size: -; V: TRBV9; D: -; length: 15; CDR3: CASSVEAGGPDTQYF; DNA: TGTGCCAGCAGCGTAGAGGCAGGGGGGCCAGATACGCAGTATTTT
J: TRBJ2-1; size: once; V: TRBV7-9; D: TRBD2; length: 17; CDR3: CASSPGLAGERYNEQFF; DNA: TGTGCCAGCAGCCCCGGACTAGCGGGAGAGAGGTACAATGAGCAGTTCTTC
J: TRBJ2-3; size: once; V: TRBV5-4; D: -; length: 16; CDR3: CASSPPGTASTDTQYF; DNA: TGTGCCAGCAGCCCCCCCGGGACGGCGAGCACAGATACGCAGTATTTT
J: TRBJ1-1; size: -; V: TRBV12-5; D: -; length: 12; CDR3: CASGIGGRTAFF; DNA: TGTGCTAGTGGGATCGGGGGGCGGACGGCTTTCTTT
J: TRBJ2-5; size: -; V: TRBV5-1; D: -; length: 12; CDR3: CASSLDQETQYF; DNA: TGCGCCAGCAGCTTGGATCAAGAGACCCAGTACTTC
J: TRBJ2-1; size: -; V: TRBV4-1; D: -; length: 14; CDR3: CASSQEDLGAEQFF; DNA: TGCGCCAGCAGCCAAGAAGACTTGGGGGCTGAGCAGTTCTTC
J: TRBJ2-4; size: -; V: TRBV30; D: -; length: 16; CDR3: CAWSMGALGAKNIQYF; DNA: TGTGCCTGGAGTATGGGAGCACTCGGAGCCAAAAACATTCAGTACTTC
J: TRBJ2-7; size: few; V: TRBV30; D: -; length: 14; CDR3: CAWSLGARSSEQYF; DNA: TGTGCCTGGAGTTTGGGGGCACGGTCCTCCGAGCAGTACTTC
J: TRBJ1-4; size: -; V: TRBV5-1; D: -; length: 15; CDR3: CASSFLGVASEKLFF; DNA: TGCGCCAGCAGCTTTCTAGGGGTAGCTAGTGAAAAACTGTTTTTT
J: TRBJ2-5; size: -; V: TRBV30; D: -; length: 15; CDR3: CAWRVGVAEQETQYF; DNA: TGTGCCTGGAGAGTTGGGGTAGCGGAGCAAGAGACCCAGTACTTC
J: TRBJ2-2; size: -; V: TRBV2; D: -; length: 16; CDR3: CASSEESARMTGELFF; DNA: TGTGCCAGCAGTGAAGAGTCGGCTAGAATGACCGGGGAGCTGTTTTTT
J: TRBJ2-2; size: -; V: TRBV2; D: -; length: 13; CDR3: CASSELVSGELFF; DNA: TGTGCCAGCAGTGAACTAGTCAGCGGGGAGCTGTTTTTT
J: TRBJ2-2; size: -; V: TRBV15; D: -; length: 16; CDR3: CATSRDRGKITGELFF; DNA: TGTGCCACCAGCAGAGATCGCGGGAAAATCACCGGGGAGCTGTTTTTT
J: TRBJ1-3; size: -; V: TRBV10-1; D: TRBD1; length: 19; CDR3: CASPTLDRVGKATGNTIYF; DNA: TGCGCCAGCCCTACCCTCGACAGGGTAGGGAAGGCCACTGGAAACACCATATATTTT
J: TRBJ1-5; size: -; V: TRBV5-6; D: TRBD1; length: 17; CDR3: CASTRTRDRTSNQPQHF; DNA: TGTGCCAGCACCCGGACGAGGGACAGAACTAGCAATCAGCCCCAGCATTTT
J: TRBJ1-6; size: -; V: TRBV27; D: TRBD1; length: 16; CDR3: CASSLIGQGYGSPLHF; DNA: TGTGCCAGCAGTCTTATCGGACAGGGATATGGTTCACCCCTCCACTTT
J: TRBJ1-1; size: -; V: TRBV2; D: TRBD1; length: 12; CDR3: CASSWDRTEAFF; DNA: TGTGCCAGCAGTTGGGACAGGACTGAAGCTTTCTTT
J: TRBJ2-3; size: once; V: TRBV5-1; D: -; length: 15; CDR3: CASTPIAASTDTQYF; DNA: TGCGCCAGTACCCCCATAGCGGCTAGCACAGATACGCAGTATTTT
J: TRBJ2-7; size: -; V: TRBV2; D: TRBD1; length: 15; CDR3: CASSEFETGMYEQYF; DNA: TGTGCCAGCAGTGAATTCGAGACAGGGATGTACGAGCAGTACTTC
J: TRBJ2-5; size: -; V: TRBV9; D: TRBD2; length: 19; CDR3: CASSSPGTSGISGGETQYF; DNA: TGTGCCAGCAGCTCACCCGGGACTAGCGGGATTTCCGGTGGAGAGACCCAGTACTTC
J: TRBJ1-5; size: -; V: TRBV5-5; D: -; length: 15; CDR3: CASSPQGWSNQPQHF; DNA: TGTGCCAGCAGCCCTCAAGGCTGGAGCAATCAGCCCCAGCATTTT
J: TRBJ2-2; size: -; V: TRBV5-1; D: -; length: 15; CDR3: CASSLVDRDSGELFF; DNA: TGCGCCAGCAGCTTGGTAGACAGGGACTCCGGGGAGCTGTTTTTT
J: TRBJ2-1; size: few; V: TRBV11-2; D: TRBD2; length: 18; CDR3: CASSLRLAGGGGANEQFF; DNA: TGTGCCAGCAGCTTACGACTAGCGGGAGGAGGGGGTGCCAATGAGCAGTTCTTC
J: TRBJ1-2; size: -; V: TRBV30; D: -; length: 12; CDR3: CAWSVLWTGYTF; DNA: TGTGCCTGGAGTGTTTTATGGACTGGCTACACCTTC
J: TRBJ1-5; size: -; V: TRBV19; D: -; length: 13; CDR3: CASSIGANQPQHF; DNA: TGTGCCAGTAGTATTGGGGCCAATCAGCCCCAGCATTTT
J: TRBJ1-2; size: -; V: TRBV29-1; D: TRBD1; length: 14; CDR3: CSADPGQGAVGYTF; DNA: TGCAGCGCCGACCCGGGACAGGGGGCGGTTGGCTACACCTTC
J: TRBJ2-1; size: -; V: TRBV15; D: TRBD2; length: 19; CDR3: CATSRDRASGRAGDNEQFF; DNA: TGTGCCACCAGCAGAGATCGGGCTAGCGGGAGGGCCGGGGACAATGAGCAGTTCTTC
J: TRBJ1-1; size: -; V: TRBV19; D: TRBD1; length: 15; CDR3: CASSKGAPGNTEAFF; DNA: TGTGCCAGTAGTAAGGGGGCCCCGGGGAACACTGAAGCTTTCTTT
J: TRBJ2-3; size: -; V: TRBV6-1; D: -; length: 16; CDR3: CASSGPPGGGTDTQYF; DNA: TGTGCCAGCAGTGGGCCCCCAGGCGGAGGCACAGATACGCAGTATTTT
J: TRBJ1-2; size: -; V: TRBV5-6; D: TRBD1; length: 15; CDR3: CASSLGTGGYYGYTF; DNA: TGTGCCAGCAGCTTGGGGACAGGGGGCTACTATGGCTACACCTTC
J: TRBJ2-5; size: once; V: TRBV5-1; D: TRBD2; length: 17; CDR3: CASSTGLAGAPGETQYF; DNA: TGCGCCAGCAGCACGGGACTAGCGGGAGCCCCTGGAGAGACCCAGTACTTC
J: TRBJ1-2; size: once; V: TRBV6-1; D: TRBD1; length: 15; CDR3: CASSASGTGIYGYTF; DNA: TGTGCCAGCAGTGCCTCCGGGACAGGGATTTATGGCTACACCTTC
J: TRBJ2-4; size: -; V: TRBV6-6; D: TRBD1; length: 15; CDR3: CASSYSTAGGNIQYF; DNA: TGTGCCAGCAGTTACTCGACTGCAGGGGGCAACATTCAGTACTTC
J: TRBJ1-4; size: -; V: TRBV6-1; D: -; length: 13; CDR3: CASSVDMGEKLFF; DNA: TGTGCCAGCAGTGTTGACATGGGAGAAAAACTGTTTTTT
J: TRBJ1-4; size: -; V: TRBV28; D: -; length: 14; CDR3: CASTPVGNGEKLFF; DNA: TGTGCCAGCACGCCTGTGGGGAATGGTGAAAAACTGTTTTTT
J: TRBJ1-2; size: once; V: TRBV6-6; D: -; length: 14; CDR3: CASSGLQGGGGYTF; DNA: TGTGCCAGCAGTGGACTCCAGGGAGGGGGTGGCTACACCTTC
J: TRBJ2-5; size: -; V: TRBV5-1; D: TRBD1; length: 17; CDR3: CASSRQGARLEGETQYF; DNA: TGCGCCAGCAGCCGACAGGGGGCTCGACTGGAGGGGGAGACCCAGTACTTC
J: TRBJ2-2; size: -; V: TRBV4-2; D: -; length: 15; CDR3: CASSSRAINTGELFF; DNA: TGTGCCAGCAGCTCCCGGGCCATAAACACCGGGGAGCTGTTTTTT
J: TRBJ2-3; size: -; V: TRBV5-4; D: -; length: 13; CDR3: CASSVRDVYTQYF; DNA: TGTGCCAGCAGCGTCCGGGACGTCTATACGCAGTATTTT
J: TRBJ2-5; size: -; V: TRBV5-1; D: -; length: 14; CDR3: CASSPGGRQETQYF; DNA: TGCGCCAGCAGTCCAGGGGGGCGGCAAGAGACCCAGTACTTC